Below, 16 T cell receptor beta chains from the same sample are listed, as sequenced in a study of T cells after yellow fever vaccination (dated by TCRdb to about 2019). The library came from 5' RACE. The instrument was an Illumina HiSeq 2500. TCRdb handled the public reads itself, with Q25 trimming in fastp and clone calling in MiXCR, and kept productive beta chains. Rows matching on CDR3 protein sequence are summarized as one entry with the most common DNA and genes. A total of 160,000 or so distinct CDR3 sequences appear in this sample, around 7.2% of them only once. The ten most abundant clones make up approximately 2.5% of the sample. The treatment or condition label of this sample denotes: live attenuated yellow fever vaccine strain. Sequenced here: CD4+ T cells sorted from PBMCs, sampled more than 4 days after the first yellow fever vaccination. The receptors here all came from a man between 18 and 29 years old who received the YFV17D yellow fever vaccine.

At least ten counts were recorded for this clonotype. CDR3: CASSYWAGESEAFF. For the CDR3, the DNA is TGTGCCAGCAGTTACTGGGCAGGGGAAAGTGAAGCTTTCTTT. The chain combines TRBV6-5 with TRBJ1-1; D is possibly TRBD1 (6 bases). V was cut by 1 base and J by 7 bases, with 13 bases left in between. This CDR3 region has 14 residues. Germline values: CDR1 MNHEY, CDR2 SVGAGI.

V is TRBV12-3 or TRBV12-4 and J is TRBJ1-4, with D hard to call. The V and J ends lost 2 bases and 7 bases respectively, with 8 bases between them. There are 13 residues in the CDR3. DNA for the CDR3: TGTGCCAGCAGTTTACTGCAAGGTGAAAAACTGTTTTTT. Residues: CASSLLQGEKLFF.

This clonotype has at least ten counts. Its ends do not fully match the called genes, so a read error is possible. The chain uses TRBV15 and TRBJ2-5, with 8 bases matching TRBD1. CDR1 is LNHNV, CDR2 YYDKDF, per germline (reference sequence). This CDR3 has 14 amino acids. CDR3 nucleotides: TGTGCCACCAGCGGAGACAGGGGACTTGAGACCCAGTACTTC. Residues: CATSGDRGLETQYF. Variable domain in full (rest from reference TRBV15 and TRBJ2-5): DAMVIQNPRYQVTQFGKPVTLSCSQTLNHNVMYWYQQKSSQAPKLLFHYYDKDFNNEADTPDNFQSRRPNTSFCFLDIRSPGLGDTAMYLCATSGDRGLETQYFGPGTRLLVL.

The chain carries TRBV27 and TRBJ2-1, with D perhaps TRBD1 (6 bases). Per germline, CDR1 MNHEY and CDR2 SMNVEV (reference sequence). Deletions cut 7 bases from V and 3 bases from J, with 16 bases between. This CDR3 comprises 15 residues. For the CDR3, the DNA is TGTGCCAGCACCAAGGGGCCAGGGGTCTACAATGAGCAGTTCTTC. It is translated as CASTKGPGVYNEQFF.

This clonotype was seen more than once but under ten times. V usage is TRBV10-3 and J usage is TRBJ2-1; possibly TRBD1 for D (6 bases). Germline lookup yields CDR1 ENHRY and CDR2 SYGVKD. This CDR3 comprises 12 residues. Trimming left V 6 bases short and J 8 bases short, with 11 bases between. CDR3 loop: CAIRRQVDEQFF. The CDR3 coding sequence is TGTGCCATCAGGCGACAGGTCGATGAGCAGTTCTTC.

This clonotype was counted many times. V is TRBV14 and J is TRBJ1-1; D gene uncertain. The V gene lost 3 bases and the J gene lost 0 bases, with 5 bases spanning the gap. Germline V gene sequence: CDR1 SGHDN, CDR2 FVKESK. The CDR3 consists of 13 residues. CDR3 in DNA: TGTGCCAGCAGCCATAAATTGAACACTGAAGCTTTCTTT. As protein: CASSHKLNTEAFF.

This clonotype was picked up many times. This chain joins TRBV28 and TRBJ1-4; TRBD1 might be the D (6 bases). The V and J ends lost 6 bases and 5 bases respectively, with 13 bases between them. The CDR3 length is 14 residues. Germline CDR1 is MDHEN and CDR2 is SYDVKM. The CDR3 is CASSTGPLNEKLFF. In DNA, the CDR3 is TGTGCCAGCAGCACAGGGCCTCTCAATGAAAAACTGTTTTTT.

V usage is TRBV6-1 and J usage is TRBJ1-2, with 9 positions matching TRBD1. CDR1 and CDR2 (germline): MNHNS, SASEGT. The CDR3 totals 14 residues. Germline trimming cut 11 bases from V and 4 bases from J; bases unmatched to any gene: 11. The CDR3 coding sequence is TGTGCCGGGACAGGGTTAAGTTTTGGCTATGGCTACACCTTC. It codes for CAGTGLSFGYGYTF.

This clonotype has ten or more counts. This chain connects TRBV11-2 to TRBJ2-5; no definite D call. V was cut by 2 bases and J by 1 base, with 11 bases left in between. The V gene's germline CDR1 is SGHAT and CDR2 FQNNGV. The CDR3 covers 15 residues. CDR3 sequence reads: CASSLSNWLQETQYF. CDR3 nucleotides: TGTGCCAGCAGCTTATCGAATTGGCTCCAAGAGACCCAGTACTTC.

The V gene is TRBV7-9, the J gene TRBJ2-1; 7 positions match TRBD2. The germline V gene has CDR1 SEHNR and CDR2 FQNEAQ (reference sequence). The CDR3 covers 15 residues. J was trimmed by 8 bases and V by 4 bases; bases with no gene match: 11. CDR3 protein: CASSSRIPSGDEQFF. DNA of the CDR3: TGTGCCAGCAGCTCCCGTATTCCTAGCGGTGATGAGCAGTTCTTC.

In this sample, this clonotype turned up many times. The chain recombines TRBV5-1 with TRBJ2-7; possibly TRBD1 for D (5 bases). This CDR3 spans 11 amino acids. V was cut by 7 bases and J by 4 bases, with 9 bases left in between. The germline gives CDR1 SGHRS, CDR2 YFSETQ. CDR3 in amino acids: CASRRAYEQYF. As DNA, the CDR3 is TGCGCCAGCCGCAGGGCGTACGAGCAGTACTTC.

This clonotype was observed at least ten times. The chain couples TRBV7-4 to TRBJ1-5; possibly TRBD1 for D (5 bases). The CDR3 is 19 residues long. CDR1 SGHVT and CDR2 SQSDAQ come from the germline V gene. V lost 5 bases and J lost 6, with 29 bases in between. The CDR3 DNA follows: TGTGCCAGCAGCCTATCGGGGGACCATCGGACGGGAGATACTCAGCCCCAGCATTTT. Amino acids: CASSLSGDHRTGDTQPQHF.

This clonotype was counted between two and nine times. V and J are TRBV3-1 and TRBJ2-7; D possibly corresponds to TRBD2 (6 bases). The V gene lost 2 bases and the J gene lost 7 bases, with 12 bases spanning the gap. The CDR3 length is 13 residues. Germline lookup yields CDR1 LGHDT and CDR2 YNNKEL (reference sequence). DNA of the CDR3: TGTGCCAGCAGCCAAAGTCGGGAGCTAGAGCAGTACTTC. Translated, it gives CASSQSRELEQYF.

This clonotype has at least ten counts. V usage is TRBV7-3 and J usage is TRBJ2-3; 8 bases line up with TRBD2. Germline V gene data show CDR1 as SGHTA and CDR2 as FQGTGA. This CDR3 has 16 residues. The V gene end was trimmed by 5 bases and the J gene end by 0 bases; junction bases not matched to a gene: 7. CDR3 sequence reads: CASSKGGLASTDTQYF. DNA of the CDR3: TGTGCCAGCAGCAAGGGTGGACTAGCCAGCACAGATACGCAGTATTTT.

To note about this clonotype: A single base separates this from a much larger clone, so it may be a read error. The V and J genes are TRBV5-4 and TRBJ2-5, with 7 bases that match TRBD2. CDR3 size: 14 residues. CDR1 SGHNT and CDR2 YYREEE come from the germline V gene (reference sequence). The ends lost 0 bases at V and 10 bases at J; junction bases unmatched: 9. The CDR3 spells CASSLAGTTEYQYF. As DNA, the CDR3 is TGTGCCAGCAGCTTGGCCGGGACTACCGAATACCAGTACTTC. The full variable domain, its missing parts supplied by reference TRBV5-4 and TRBJ2-5, is ETGVTQSPTHLIKTRGQQVTLRCSSQSGHNTVSWYQQALGQGPQFIFQYYREEENGRGNFPPRFSGLQFPNYSSELNVNALELDDSALYLCASSLAGTTEYQYFGPGTRLLVL.

This clonotype was detected many times. V gene TRBV20-1 combines with J gene TRBJ1-1, with D unclear. Between the trimmed V and J ends, which lost 2 bases and 0 bases, there was a span of 10 bases. The germline V gene encodes CDR1 DFQATT and CDR2 SNEGSKA (reference sequence). The CDR3 runs to 14 residues. The CDR3 DNA reads as TGCAGTGCTAGACGAGGGAACATGAACACTGAAGCTTTCTTT. This gives the protein CSARRGNMNTEAFF.